This is a list of T cell receptor beta chains from one sample in a study of T-cell memory formation after mild COVID-19. MiXCR, applied by TCRdb to the 5' RACE reads, yields one record per CDR3 protein. Of around 320,000 distinct CDR3 sequences listed, around 15% are singletons. Sequencing was carried out using PBMCs or a T cell subset sorted from them (not recorded which). All receptors derive from a man aged 18 to 30 who had mild COVID-19 (a few samples of this study predate the infection). Cell type and time point are not known. Both conserved end residues are part of each CDR3. D genes are given only for firm matches. Not every row has a clone size; where given, it reads once, few, many or a size class.

CASSQLGGRTDTQYF	TGCGCCAGCAGCCAGCTTGGGGGTCGCACAGATACGCAGTATTTT	many	-	TRBV4-1	TRBJ2-3
CASSEGQGAYNEQFF	TGTGCCAGCAGCGAGGGACAGGGGGCATACAATGAGCAGTTCTTC	many	TRBD1	TRBV9	TRBJ2-1
CASRGPYNQPQHF	TGTGCCAGTAGGGGACCTTACAATCAGCCCCAGCATTTT	-	-	TRBV12-3/TRBV12-4	TRBJ1-5
CASSPLGTEDYGYTF	TGTGCCAGCTCACCTTTGGGGACCGAGGACTATGGCTACACCTTC	-	-	TRBV18	TRBJ1-2
CASSDSTNTEAFF	TGTGCCAGCAGTGACTCTACGAACACTGAAGCTTTCTTT	-	-	TRBV7-2	TRBJ1-1
CASSTHSLPAPLDF	TGTGCCAGCAGCACCCACAGTTTACCGGCCCCGTTGGACTTC	few	-	TRBV3-1	TRBJ2-1
CSALDANNEQFF	TGCAGTGCCCTGGACGCTAACAATGAGCAGTTCTTC	-	-	TRBV20-1	TRBJ2-1
CASSPVLAGGLTAYEQYF	TGTGCCAGCAGCCCCGTTCTAGCGGGGGGTCTAACCGCCTACGAGCAGTACTTC	-	TRBD2	TRBV7-2	TRBJ2-7
CASSYSAGRGAFF	TGTGCCAGCAGTTACTCGGCAGGGCGGGGCGCTTTCTTT	few	-	TRBV6-5	TRBJ1-1
CASSLYGGPETQYF	TGTGCCAGCAGCTTATACGGGGGACCCGAGACCCAGTACTTC	few	-	TRBV7-8	TRBJ2-5
CATSDGGLQPQHF	TGTGCCACCAGTGATGGAGGGTTACAGCCCCAGCATTTT	-	-	TRBV24-1	TRBJ1-5
CASSANGDTQYF	TGTGCCAGCAGTGCCAACGGGGATACGCAGTATTTT	-	-	TRBV27	TRBJ2-3
CASRDTGTEQFF	TGTGCCAGCAGGGACACAGGGACTGAGCAGTTCTTC	many	-	TRBV2	TRBJ2-1
CASTRSGGSSEKLFF	TGTGCCAGCACCCGATCAGGGGGGTCGAGTGAAAAACTGTTTTTT	few	TRBD1	TRBV9	TRBJ1-4
CASSGGQGSYNEQFF	TGCGCCAGCAGCGGAGGACAGGGCTCCTACAATGAGCAGTTCTTC	few	TRBD1	TRBV5-1	TRBJ2-1
CASSVGGTLNEQFF	TGTGCCAGCAGTGTGGGGGGGACCTTAAATGAGCAGTTCTTC	few	TRBD2	TRBV6-4	TRBJ2-1
CASKTTSSGANVLTF	TGTGCCAGCAAAACGACGAGCTCTGGGGCCAACGTCCTGACTTTC	-	-	TRBV12-3/TRBV12-4	TRBJ2-6
CASGQGAALYGYTF	TGCGCCAGCGGCCAAGGGGCAGCCCTCTATGGCTACACCTTC	-	-	TRBV4-1	TRBJ1-2
CASQRTALTEAFF	TGCGCCAGCCAACGGACAGCATTGACTGAAGCTTTCTTT	-	-	TRBV5-1	TRBJ1-1
CASSFRLSGANVLTF	TGTGCCAGCAGCTTTCGATTATCTGGGGCCAACGTCCTGACTTTC	few	-	TRBV7-8	TRBJ2-6
CASSEWGGLNEQFF	TGTGCCAGCAGTGAATGGGGGGGTCTTAATGAGCAGTTCTTC	-	TRBD2	TRBV25-1	TRBJ2-1
CASAPESGANVLTF	TGTGCCAGCGCCCCTGAGTCTGGGGCCAACGTCCTGACTTTC	few	-	TRBV7-9	TRBJ2-6
CSASRVGDSPLHF	TGCAGTGCTAGCAGGGTCGGGGATTCACCCCTCCACTTT	-	-	TRBV20-1	TRBJ1-6
CASSLARTRLSTDTQYF	TGTGCCAGCAGCTTAGCCCGGACTAGGTTAAGCACAGATACGCAGTATTTT	few	TRBD2	TRBV7-8	TRBJ2-3
CSCEPGTGLISYEQYF	TGCAGTTGCGAGCCCGGGACGGGGCTCATCTCCTACGAGCAGTACTTC	-	-	TRBV20-1	TRBJ2-7
CASSVMGRREAFF	TGCGCCAGCAGCGTGATGGGGCGCCGTGAAGCTTTCTTT	-	-	TRBV5-1	TRBJ1-1
CASSLGTGSTDTQYF	TGTGCCAGCAGCTTAGGGACAGGATCCACAGATACGCAGTATTTT	many	TRBD1	TRBV7-9	TRBJ2-3
CASSRETSGSKEQFF	TGTGCCAGCAGCCGGGAGACTAGCGGATCGAAAGAGCAGTTCTTC	-	TRBD2	TRBV27	TRBJ2-1
CSARDPRFGGNTDTQYF	TGCAGTGCTAGAGATCCTCGGTTTGGGGGGAACACAGATACGCAGTATTTT	-	-	TRBV20-1	TRBJ2-3
CASRQQGLGTDTQYF	TGTGCCAGCAGACAACAGGGGCTGGGGACAGATACGCAGTATTTT	-	TRBD1	TRBV12-3/TRBV12-4	TRBJ2-3
CSARDRGGSYEQYF	TGCAGTGCTAGAGACCGGGGGGGTTCCTACGAGCAGTACTTC	-	TRBD2	TRBV20-1	TRBJ2-7
CASGNTGVRGQPQHF	TGTGCCAGCGGGAATACAGGGGTGCGGGGTCAGCCCCAGCATTTT	few	TRBD1	TRBV7-2	TRBJ1-5
CASSFLGGNRITEAFF	TGCGCCAGCAGCTTTCTTGGCGGGAACCGAATCACTGAAGCTTTCTTT	few	-	TRBV5-1	TRBJ1-1
CASSSREVLHNEQFF	TGTGCCAGCAGCTCGCGGGAGGTTCTGCACAATGAGCAGTTCTTC	few	TRBD2	TRBV7-9	TRBJ2-1
CASRTGTATNYGYTF	TGTGCCAGCCGAACGGGGACAGCAACTAACTATGGCTACACCTTC	-	TRBD1	TRBV18	TRBJ1-2
CASSPRGDPGELFF	TGTGCCAGCAGCCCGAGGGGGGACCCCGGGGAGCTGTTTTTT	few	-	TRBV7-2	TRBJ2-2
CASRPRSYTDTQYF	TGTGCCAGCAGACCGCGTTCCTACACAGATACGCAGTATTTT	-	-	TRBV6-2/TRBV6-3	TRBJ2-3
CASSLAGAGYYGYTF	TGTGCCAGCAGCTTAGCAGGCGCAGGCTACTATGGCTACACCTTC	-	-	TRBV7-6	TRBJ1-2
CASSLTTGFHTGELFF	TGTGCCAGCAGCTTAACGACAGGGTTCCACACCGGGGAGCTGTTTTTT	many	TRBD1	TRBV5-5	TRBJ2-2
CSARVDLGTQYF	TGCAGTGCTAGAGTTGATCTAGGTACGCAGTATTTT	-	-	TRBV20-1	TRBJ2-3
CASSPPLGQGNYGYTF	TGTGCCAGCTCACCCCCGTTGGGACAGGGGAACTATGGCTACACCTTC	-	TRBD1	TRBV18	TRBJ1-2
CASSYSTQGARQTQYF	TGTGCCAGCAGTTACTCGACTCAGGGGGCGCGGCAGACCCAGTACTTC	-	TRBD1	TRBV6-5	TRBJ2-5
CASSLQGLYEQYF	TGCGCCAGCAGCTTGCAGGGACTCTACGAGCAGTACTTC	-	-	TRBV5-1	TRBJ2-7
CASSSDRTSNQPQHF	TGTGCCAGCAGTTCGGACAGGACAAGCAATCAGCCCCAGCATTTT	few	TRBD1	TRBV12-3/TRBV12-4	TRBJ1-5
CASSVSLAGVYNEQFF	TGTGCCAGCAGCGTATCCCTAGCGGGAGTCTACAATGAGCAGTTCTTC	-	TRBD2	TRBV9	TRBJ2-1
CASSAPGGGVTDTQYF	TGTGCCAGCAGTGCTCCTGGCGGGGGGGTCACAGATACGCAGTATTTT	few	TRBD2	TRBV12-3/TRBV12-4	TRBJ2-3
CASSFQGSEQYF	TGTGCCAGCAGTTTTCAGGGATCCGAGCAGTACTTC	few	-	TRBV27	TRBJ2-7
CASSLDPGVTAFF	TGTGCCAGCAGCTTAGATCCCGGGGTAACAGCTTTCTTT	few	-	TRBV7-2	TRBJ1-1
CASTIDRGQPQHF	TGTGCCAGCACCATTGACAGGGGTCAGCCCCAGCATTTT	-	TRBD1	TRBV5-4	TRBJ1-5
CASSTGGIYGYTF	TGTGCCAGCAGCACAGGGGGCATCTATGGCTACACCTTC	-	TRBD1	TRBV12-3/TRBV12-4	TRBJ1-2
CASSLQGKAFF	TGCGCCAGCAGCCTACAAGGCAAAGCTTTCTTT	-	-	TRBV4-1	TRBJ1-1
CASSLTSGEIYEQYF	TGTGCCAGCAGCCTAACTAGCGGGGAGATCTACGAGCAGTACTTC	few	TRBD2	TRBV6-5	TRBJ2-7
CASSLRDEAEKLFF	TGTGCCAGCAGCCTCCGGGACGAGGCTGAAAAACTGTTTTTT	-	-	TRBV7-9	TRBJ1-4
CSAAKTGTGVNIQYF	TGCAGTGCTGCTAAGACCGGGACAGGGGTAAACATTCAGTACTTC	-	TRBD1	TRBV20-1	TRBJ2-4
CASSLKSGPDEQFF	TGCGCCAGCAGCTTGAAGTCAGGGCCAGATGAGCAGTTCTTC	-	-	TRBV5-1	TRBJ2-1